This T cell receptor beta chain was identified in a study of blood T cell repertoires in COVID-19. Across the whole study: PBMCs, B-cell-depleted T cells, or T cells provided the cDNA or gDNA that made up the material.

Germline CDR1 SGHTA, CDR2 FQGNSA. The CDR3 totals 16 residues. The V end lost 2 bases, the J end lost 3 bases, and 14 bases lay between the germline ends. The repertoire was sequenced with immunoSEQ multiplex PCR; TCRdb's copy has only in-frame clones and lacks some. The table has about 190,000 clones, around nine tenths seen once; the top ten hold 1.1%. Sequencing used peripheral blood. The origin of this receptor is a man aged 25 to 45 with acute or convalescent COVID-19. This chain links TRBV7-2 with TRBJ2-1, with D maybe TRBD1 (6 bases). The CDR3 is CASSLPSGQLYNEQFF. As DNA, the CDR3 is TGTGCCAGCAGCTTACCCTCCGGACAGCTCTACAATGAGCAGTTCTTC. The full variable domain, completed using reference TRBV7-2 and TRBJ2-1, is GAGVSQSPSNKVTEKGKDVELRCDPISGHTALYWYRQSLGQGLEFLIYFQGNSAPDKSGLPSDRFSAERTGGSVSTLTIQRTQQEDSAVYLCASSLPSGQLYNEQFFGPGTRLTVL.